The T cell receptor (beta chain) described here comes from a study of CD8+CD57+ T cells in acquired aplastic anemia. CDR3 length: 15 amino acids. The germline V and J ends were trimmed by 1 base and 8 bases, with 17 bases remaining between them. Per germline, CDR1 LNHNV and CDR2 YYDKDF (reference sequence). This clonotype has ten or more counts. CDR3 and TCR beta VDJ profiling relied on genomic DNA as the template. TCRdb analysed the reads with MiXCR anew, one entry per CDR3 protein. The table lists more than 250,000 distinct CDR3 sequences, 45% to 70% of them singletons. The chain employs TRBV15 and TRBJ1-2, with a tentative D call TRBD1 (5 bases). This clonotype originated in a human donor with severe aplastic anemia or a healthy control (not recorded which). Sequenced sample: sorted CD4+, CD8+, or CD8+CD57+ T cells (not recorded which) from PBMCs. In DNA form, the CDR3 reads TGTGCCACCAGCAGAGGGTTCAGGGACTGGCACGGCTACACCTTC. This sequence encodes CATSRGFRDWHGYTF.